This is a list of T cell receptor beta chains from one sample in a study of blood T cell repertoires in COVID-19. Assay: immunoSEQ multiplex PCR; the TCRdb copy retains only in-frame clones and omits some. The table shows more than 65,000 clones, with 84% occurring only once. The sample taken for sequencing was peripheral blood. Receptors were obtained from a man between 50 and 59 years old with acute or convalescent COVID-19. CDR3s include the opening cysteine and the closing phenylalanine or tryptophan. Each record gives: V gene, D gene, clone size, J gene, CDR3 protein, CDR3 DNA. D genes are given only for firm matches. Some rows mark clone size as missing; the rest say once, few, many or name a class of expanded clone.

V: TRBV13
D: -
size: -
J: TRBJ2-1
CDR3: CASSLNGGGGRSYNEQFF
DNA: TGTGCCAGCAGCTTAAATGGCGGCGGCGGCAGATCCTACAATGAGCAGTTCTTC

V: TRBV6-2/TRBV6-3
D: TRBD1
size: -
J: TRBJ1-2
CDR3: CASSPTGGFDYGYTF
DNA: TGTGCCAGCAGCCCAACAGGGGGGTTCGACTATGGCTACACCTTC

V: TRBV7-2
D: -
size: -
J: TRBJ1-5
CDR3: CASSLFSGSNQPQHF
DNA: TGTGCCAGCAGCTTATTTTCAGGGAGCAATCAGCCCCAGCATTTT

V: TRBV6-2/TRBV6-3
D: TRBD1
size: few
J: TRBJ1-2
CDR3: CASSKPGQGTYGYTF
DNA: TGTGCCAGCAGTAAACCGGGACAGGGGACCTATGGCTACACCTTC

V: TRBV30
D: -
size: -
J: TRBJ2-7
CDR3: CAWSWGHNNEQYF
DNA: TGTGCCTGGAGTTGGGGACATAATAACGAGCAGTACTTC

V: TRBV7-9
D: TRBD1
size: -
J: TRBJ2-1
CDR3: CASESWDRGHEQFF
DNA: TGTGCCAGCGAAAGTTGGGACAGGGGGCATGAGCAGTTCTTC

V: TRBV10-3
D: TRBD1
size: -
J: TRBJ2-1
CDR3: CAISEAQGAINEQFF
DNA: TGTGCCATCAGTGAGGCTCAGGGGGCAATTAATGAGCAGTTCTTC

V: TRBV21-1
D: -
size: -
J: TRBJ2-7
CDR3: CASSKQLYRTALVRGQYF
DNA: TGTGCCAGCAGCAAACAGTTATATCGGACAGCACTCGTCCGAGGGCAGTACTTC

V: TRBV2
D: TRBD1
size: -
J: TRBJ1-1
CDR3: CASSVTGVGTEAFF
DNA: TGTGCCAGCAGTGTAACAGGGGTGGGCACTGAAGCTTTCTTT

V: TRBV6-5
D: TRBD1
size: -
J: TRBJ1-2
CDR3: CASSYSTGVYGYTF
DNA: TGTGCCAGCAGTTATTCTACAGGGGTCTATGGCTACACCTTC

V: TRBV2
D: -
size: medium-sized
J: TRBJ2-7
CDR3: CASSEEAGGEQYF
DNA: TGTGCCAGCAGTGAAGAGGCAGGGGGGGAGCAGTACTTC

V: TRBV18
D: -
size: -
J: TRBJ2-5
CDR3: CASSLDKETQYF
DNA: TGTGCCAGCTCACTAGATAAAGAGACCCAGTACTTC

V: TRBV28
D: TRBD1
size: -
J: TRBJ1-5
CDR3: CASSLGQGIAVNQPQHF
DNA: TGTGCCAGCAGTTTGGGACAGGGAATAGCAGTCAATCAGCCCCAGCATTTT

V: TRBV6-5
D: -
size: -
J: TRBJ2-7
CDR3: CASNSGGASYEQYF
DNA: TGTGCCAGCAATTCTGGCGGGGCCTCCTACGAGCAGTACTTC

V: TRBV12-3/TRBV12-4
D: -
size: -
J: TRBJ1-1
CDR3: CASGKAVNTEAFF
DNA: TGTGCCAGCGGTAAGGCGGTGAACACTGAAGCTTTCTTT

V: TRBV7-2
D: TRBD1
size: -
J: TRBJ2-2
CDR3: CASSSGTGGTGELFF
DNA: TGTGCCAGCAGCTCCGGGACAGGGGGGACCGGGGAGCTGTTTTTT

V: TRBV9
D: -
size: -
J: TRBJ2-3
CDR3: CASSGGTPPLYF
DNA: TGTGCCAGCAGCGGCGGGACCCCCCCCCTGTATTTT

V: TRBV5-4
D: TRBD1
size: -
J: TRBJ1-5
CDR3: CASSTGGTVPNQPQHF
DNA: TGTGCCAGCAGCACCGGAGGGACAGTCCCAAATCAGCCCCAGCATTTT

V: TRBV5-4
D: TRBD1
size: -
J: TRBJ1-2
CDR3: CASSLTSTGLDYGYTF
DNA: TGTGCCAGCAGCTTGACGTCGACAGGGTTAGACTATGGCTACACCTTC

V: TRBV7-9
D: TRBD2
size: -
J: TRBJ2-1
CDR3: CASSPLAGLYNEQFF
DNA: TGTGCCAGCAGCCCTCTAGCGGGACTTTACAATGAGCAGTTCTTC

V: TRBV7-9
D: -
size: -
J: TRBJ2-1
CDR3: CASSLAGGFNEQFF
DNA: TGTGCCAGCAGCTTAGCGGGGGGTTTTAATGAGCAGTTCTTC

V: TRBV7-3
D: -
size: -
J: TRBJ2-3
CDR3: CASSLTPFSTDTQYF
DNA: TGTGCCAGCAGCTTAACCCCCTTTAGCACAGATACGCAGTATTTT

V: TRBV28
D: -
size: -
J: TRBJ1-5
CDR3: CASETDSNQPQHF
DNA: TGTGCCAGCGAGACAGATAGCAATCAGCCCCAGCATTTT

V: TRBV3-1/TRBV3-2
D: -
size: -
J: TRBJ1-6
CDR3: CASSHGEGGPYNSPLHF
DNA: TGTGCCAGCAGCCATGGAGAGGGAGGCCCCTATAATTCACCCCTCCACTTT

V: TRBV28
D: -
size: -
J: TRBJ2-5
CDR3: CASSLTSLPAETQYF
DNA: TGTGCCAGCAGTTTAACATCCCTACCAGCGGAGACCCAGTACTTC

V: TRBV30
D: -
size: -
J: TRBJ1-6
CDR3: CAWSVRLGENSPLHF
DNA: TGTGCCTGGAGTGTACGGTTGGGCGAGAATTCACCCCTCCACTTT

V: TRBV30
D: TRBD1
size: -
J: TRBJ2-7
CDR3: CAWRWGSGQAYEQYF
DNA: TGTGCCTGGAGGTGGGGTTCGGGACAGGCCTACGAGCAGTACTTC

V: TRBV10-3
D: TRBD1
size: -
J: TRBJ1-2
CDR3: CAISESIGGGYGYTF
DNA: TGTGCCATCAGTGAGTCGATAGGGGGCGGCTATGGCTACACCTTC

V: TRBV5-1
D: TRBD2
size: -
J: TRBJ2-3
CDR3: CASSLGLAGAGDTQYF
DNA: TGCGCCAGCAGCTTGGGGCTAGCGGGAGCTGGAGATACGCAGTATTTT

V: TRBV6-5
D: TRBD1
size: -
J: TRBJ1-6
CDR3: CASSLQGTTPLHF
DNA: TGTGCCAGCAGCTTACAGGGGACGACACCCCTCCACTTT

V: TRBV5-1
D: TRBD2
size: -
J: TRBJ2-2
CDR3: CASSSGTSTGELFF
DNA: TGCGCCAGCAGCTCCGGGACTAGTACCGGGGAGCTGTTTTTT

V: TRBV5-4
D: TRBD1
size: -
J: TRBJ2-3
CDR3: CASSLAGTGRTDTQYF
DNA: TGTGCCAGTAGCCTTGCCGGGACAGGGCGCACAGATACGCAGTATTTT

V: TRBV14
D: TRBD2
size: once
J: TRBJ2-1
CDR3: CASSQTRGAYNEQFF
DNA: TGTGCCAGCAGCCAAACTCGGGGGGCCTACAATGAGCAGTTCTTC

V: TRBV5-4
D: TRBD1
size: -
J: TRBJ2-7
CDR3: CASSENRGRIYEQYF
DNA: TGTGCCAGCAGCGAAAACAGGGGGCGGATCTACGAGCAGTACTTC

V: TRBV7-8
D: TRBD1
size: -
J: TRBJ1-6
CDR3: CASSLGGIGQGNSPLHF
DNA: TGTGCCAGCAGCTTGGGAGGTATAGGACAGGGGAATTCACCCCTCCACTTT

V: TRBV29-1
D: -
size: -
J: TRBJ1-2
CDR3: CSVSGERDYGYTF
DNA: TGCAGCGTTTCCGGGGAAAGGGACTATGGCTACACCTTC

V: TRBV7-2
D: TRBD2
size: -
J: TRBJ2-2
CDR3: CASSLSGRATGELFF
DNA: TGTGCCAGCAGCTTAAGCGGGAGAGCCACCGGGGAGCTGTTTTTT

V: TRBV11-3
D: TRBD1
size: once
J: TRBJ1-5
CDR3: CASSRDRDQPQHF
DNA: TGTGCCAGCAGCAGGGACAGGGATCAGCCCCAGCATTTT

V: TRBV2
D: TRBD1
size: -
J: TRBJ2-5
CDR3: CASREQSGGGETQYF
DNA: TGTGCCAGCAGGGAGCAATCAGGGGGCGGGGAGACCCAGTACTTC

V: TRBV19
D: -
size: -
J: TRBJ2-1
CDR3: CASSLRDEQFF
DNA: TGTGCCAGTAGTCTCAGGGATGAGCAGTTCTTC

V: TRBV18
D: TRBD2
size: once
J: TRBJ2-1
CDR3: CASSPPSGLAGNNEQFF
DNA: TGTGCCAGCTCACCACCTTCCGGGCTAGCGGGAAACAATGAGCAGTTCTTC

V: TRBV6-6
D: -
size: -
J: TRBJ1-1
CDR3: CASSYSQGLRGTEAFF
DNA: TGTGCCAGCAGTTACTCACAGGGCTTGAGGGGAACTGAAGCTTTCTTT

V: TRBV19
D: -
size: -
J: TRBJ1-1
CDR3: CASSRGRDLNTEAFF
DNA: TGTGCCAGTAGTAGGGGGCGCGACCTCAACACTGAAGCTTTCTTT

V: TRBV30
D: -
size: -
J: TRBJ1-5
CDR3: CAWSVQGGQPQHF
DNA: TGTGCCTGGAGTGTACAGGGCGGCCAGCCCCAGCATTTT

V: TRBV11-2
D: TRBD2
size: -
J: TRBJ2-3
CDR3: CASSLTASGVSTDTQYF
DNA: TGTGCCAGCAGCTTAACGGCTAGCGGCGTTTCCACAGATACGCAGTATTTT

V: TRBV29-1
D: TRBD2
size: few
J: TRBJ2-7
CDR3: CSVEVAGGSSYEQYF
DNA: TGCAGCGTTGAAGTAGCGGGGGGGAGCTCCTACGAGCAGTACTTC

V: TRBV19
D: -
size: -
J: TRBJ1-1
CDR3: CASSENPEVNTEAFF
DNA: TGTGCCAGTAGTGAGAACCCGGAGGTGAACACTGAAGCTTTCTTT

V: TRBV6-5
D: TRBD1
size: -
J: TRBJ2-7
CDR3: CASSYSGAGGYEQYF
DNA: TGTGCCAGCAGTTACTCGGGGGCAGGGGGCTACGAGCAGTACTTC

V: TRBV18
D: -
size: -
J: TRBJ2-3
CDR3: CASSPPSSSSTDTQYF
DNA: TGTGCCAGCTCACCACCTAGTTCCTCTAGCACAGATACGCAGTATTTT

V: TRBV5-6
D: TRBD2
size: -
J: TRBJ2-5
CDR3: CASRNWGGGETQYF
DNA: TGTGCCAGCAGGAATTGGGGGGGTGGAGAGACCCAGTACTTC

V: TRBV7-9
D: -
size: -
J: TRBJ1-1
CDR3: CASSLLENTEAFF
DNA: TGTGCCAGCAGCTTATTAGAGAACACTGAAGCTTTCTTT

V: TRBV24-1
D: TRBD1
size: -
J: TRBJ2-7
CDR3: CATSDRGDRGKRDEQYF
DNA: TGTGCCACCAGTGACCGGGGGGACAGGGGTAAGAGGGACGAGCAGTACTTC

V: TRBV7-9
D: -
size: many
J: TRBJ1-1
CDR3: CASSYQTNTEAFF
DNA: TGTGCCAGCAGCTACCAAACTAACACTGAAGCTTTCTTT

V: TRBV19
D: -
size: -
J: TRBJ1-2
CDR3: CASRVPISGYGYTF
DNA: TGTGCCAGTAGGGTGCCCATTTCGGGGTATGGCTACACCTTC

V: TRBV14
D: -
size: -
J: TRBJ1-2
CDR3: CASSQVSGSYGYTF
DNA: TGTGCCAGCAGCCAAGTTTCCGGTTCCTATGGCTACACCTTC